This T cell receptor (beta chain) was captured by sequencing in a study of shared clonotypes between healthy human individuals. Study-wide results and caveats: The researchers took only blood, and tissue repertoires probably look different.

Turning to this clone: Antigen unknown.

The CDR3 runs to 16 residues. V shed 1 base and J 7 bases; nucleotides not matched to a gene: 8. Germline CDR1 reads SGHVS; CDR2 reads FNYEAQ. The assay was immunoSEQ multiplex PCR, and TCRdb's table has in-frame clones only and misses some. Of about 2.4 million clones listed, around 90% were seen once; the top ten hold more than 0.12%. Sequenced material: naive CD4+ T cells sorted from blood. Specified subset: CD45RA+ positively selected. This TCR derives from a man aged 18-30 years in good health. The V and J genes are TRBV7-6 and TRBJ2-1; 9 nucleotides line up with TRBD2. As DNA, the CDR3 is TGTGCCAGCAGCTTAGAGACGGGCGGGAGGGGGAATGAGCAGTTCTTC. It specifies CASSLETGGRGNEQFF.